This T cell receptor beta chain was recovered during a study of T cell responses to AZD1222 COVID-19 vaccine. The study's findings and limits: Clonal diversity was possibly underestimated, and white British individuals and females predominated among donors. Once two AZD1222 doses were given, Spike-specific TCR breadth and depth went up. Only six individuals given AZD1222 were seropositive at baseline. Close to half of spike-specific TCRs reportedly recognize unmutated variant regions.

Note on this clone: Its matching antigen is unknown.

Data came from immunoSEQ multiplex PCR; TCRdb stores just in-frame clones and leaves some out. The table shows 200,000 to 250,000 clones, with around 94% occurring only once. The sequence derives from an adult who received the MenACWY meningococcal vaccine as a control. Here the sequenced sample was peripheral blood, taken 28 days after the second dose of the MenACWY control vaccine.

The CDR3 DNA reads TGCAGCGTTGAACATGAGGGAAACTATGGCTACACCTTC. Translated: CSVEHEGNYGYTF. The V gene is TRBV29-1, the J gene TRBJ1-2; D unclear. V was pared by 2 bases and J by 2 bases, with 9 bases between. Germline CDR1 and CDR2: SQVTM and ANQGSEA. This CDR3 is built from 13 residues.